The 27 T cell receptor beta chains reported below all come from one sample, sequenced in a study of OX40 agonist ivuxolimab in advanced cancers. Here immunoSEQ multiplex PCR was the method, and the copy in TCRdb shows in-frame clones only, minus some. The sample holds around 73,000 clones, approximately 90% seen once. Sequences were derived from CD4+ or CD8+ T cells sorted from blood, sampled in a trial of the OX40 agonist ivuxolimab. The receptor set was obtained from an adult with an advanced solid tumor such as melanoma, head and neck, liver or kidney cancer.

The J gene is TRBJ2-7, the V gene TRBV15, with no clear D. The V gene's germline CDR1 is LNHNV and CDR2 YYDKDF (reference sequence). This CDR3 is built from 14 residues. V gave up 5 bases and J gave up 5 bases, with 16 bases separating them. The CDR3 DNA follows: TGTGCCACCAGCCGAAAAACCCTGTATGACGAGCAGTACTTC. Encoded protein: CATSRKTLYDEQYF.

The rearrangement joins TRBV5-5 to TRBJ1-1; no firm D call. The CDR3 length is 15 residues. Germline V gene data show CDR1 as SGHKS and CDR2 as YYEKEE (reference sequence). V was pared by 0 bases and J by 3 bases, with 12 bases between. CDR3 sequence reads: CASSLERERDTEAFF. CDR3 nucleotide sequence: TGTGCCAGCAGCTTGGAGAGGGAGAGGGACACTGAAGCTTTCTTT.

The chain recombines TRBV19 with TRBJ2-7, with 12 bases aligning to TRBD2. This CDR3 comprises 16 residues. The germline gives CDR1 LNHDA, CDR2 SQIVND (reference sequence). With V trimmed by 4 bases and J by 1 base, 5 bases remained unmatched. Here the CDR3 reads CASSNPLAGGSYEQYF. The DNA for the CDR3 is TGTGCCAGTAGTAACCCACTAGCGGGGGGTTCCTACGAGCAGTACTTC.

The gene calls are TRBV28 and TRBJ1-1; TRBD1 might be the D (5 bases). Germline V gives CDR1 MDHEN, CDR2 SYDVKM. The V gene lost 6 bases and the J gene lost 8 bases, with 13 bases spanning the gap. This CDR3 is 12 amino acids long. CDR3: CASRLGASEAFF. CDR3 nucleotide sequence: TGTGCCAGCAGACTTGGGGCGTCCGAAGCTTTCTTT.

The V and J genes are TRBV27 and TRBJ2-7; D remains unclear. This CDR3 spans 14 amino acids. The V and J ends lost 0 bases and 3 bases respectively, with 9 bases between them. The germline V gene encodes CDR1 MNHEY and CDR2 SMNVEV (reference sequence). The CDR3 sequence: CASSLSPGNYEQYF. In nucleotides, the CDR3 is TGTGCCAGCAGTTTATCCCCAGGCAACTACGAGCAGTACTTC.

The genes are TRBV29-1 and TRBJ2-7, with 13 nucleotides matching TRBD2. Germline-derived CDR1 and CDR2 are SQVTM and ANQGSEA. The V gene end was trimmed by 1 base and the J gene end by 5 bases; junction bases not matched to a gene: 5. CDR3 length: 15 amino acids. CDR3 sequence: CSVEALAGGLNEQYF. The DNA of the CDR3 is TGCAGCGTTGAAGCACTAGCGGGAGGGCTGAACGAGCAGTACTTC.

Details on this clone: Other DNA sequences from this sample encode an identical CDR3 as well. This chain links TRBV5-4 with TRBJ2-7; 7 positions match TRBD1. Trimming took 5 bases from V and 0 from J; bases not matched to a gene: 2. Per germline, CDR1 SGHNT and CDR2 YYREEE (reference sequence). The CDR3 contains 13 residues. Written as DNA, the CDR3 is TGTGCCAGCAGTTGGGACAGCTCCTACGAGCAGTACTTC. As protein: CASSWDSSYEQYF. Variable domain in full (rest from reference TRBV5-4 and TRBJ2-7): ETGVTQSPTHLIKTRGQQVTLRCSSQSGHNTVSWYQQALGQGPQFIFQYYREEENGRGNFPPRFSGLQFPNYSSELNVNALELDDSALYLCASSWDSSYEQYFGPGTRLTVT.

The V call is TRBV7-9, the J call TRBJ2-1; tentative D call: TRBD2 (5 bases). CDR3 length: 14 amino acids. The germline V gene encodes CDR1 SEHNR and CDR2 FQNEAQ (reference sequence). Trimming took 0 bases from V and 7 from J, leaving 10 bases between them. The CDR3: CASSLALGGNEQFF. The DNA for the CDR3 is TGTGCCAGCAGCTTAGCCCTCGGCGGGAATGAGCAGTTCTTC.

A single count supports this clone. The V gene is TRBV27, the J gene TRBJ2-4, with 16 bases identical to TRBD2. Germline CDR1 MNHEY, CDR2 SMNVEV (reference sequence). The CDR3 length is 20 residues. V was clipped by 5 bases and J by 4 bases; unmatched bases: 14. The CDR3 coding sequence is TGTGCCAGCAGTCCAACTTCCCCGGGACTAGCGGGAGGGCCGAAAAACATTCAGTACTTC. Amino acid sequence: CASSPTSPGLAGGPKNIQYF.

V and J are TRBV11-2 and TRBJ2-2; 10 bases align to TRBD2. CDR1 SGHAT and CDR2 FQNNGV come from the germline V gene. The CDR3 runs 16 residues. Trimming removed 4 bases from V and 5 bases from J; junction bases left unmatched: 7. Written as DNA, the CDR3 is TGTGCCAGCAGCTCATCTCTAGCGGGAGAAACCGGGGAGCTGTTTTTT. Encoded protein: CASSSSLAGETGELFF.

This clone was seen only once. CDR3 sequence reads: CASSLGAGTGGVNEKLFF. In DNA form, the CDR3 reads TGTGCCAGCAGCTTAGGGGCCGGGACAGGGGGCGTCAATGAAAAACTGTTTTTT. The chain is built from TRBV11-2 and TRBJ1-4; 12 nucleotides agree with TRBD1. The CDR3 has 18 amino acids. The ends lost 1 base at V and 5 bases at J; junction bases unmatched: 8. Germline assignment: CDR1 SGHAT and CDR2 FQNNGV.

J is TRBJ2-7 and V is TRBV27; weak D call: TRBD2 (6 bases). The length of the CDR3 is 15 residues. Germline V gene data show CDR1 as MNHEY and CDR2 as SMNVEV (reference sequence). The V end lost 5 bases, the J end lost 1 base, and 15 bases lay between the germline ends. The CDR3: CASSATGDMSYEQYF. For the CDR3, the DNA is TGTGCCAGCAGTGCAACGGGGGATATGTCCTACGAGCAGTACTTC.

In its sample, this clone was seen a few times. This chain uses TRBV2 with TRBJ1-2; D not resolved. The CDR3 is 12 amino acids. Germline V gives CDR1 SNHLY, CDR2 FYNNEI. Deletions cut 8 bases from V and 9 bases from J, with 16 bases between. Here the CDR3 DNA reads TGTGCCAGCCAGGACGCTTCGGGTCGCTACACCTTC. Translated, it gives CASQDASGRYTF.

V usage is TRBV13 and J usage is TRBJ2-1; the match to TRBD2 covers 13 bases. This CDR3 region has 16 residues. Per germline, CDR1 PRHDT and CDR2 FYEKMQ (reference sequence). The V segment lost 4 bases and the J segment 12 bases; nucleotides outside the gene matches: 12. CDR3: CASSSPRLAGGLVQFF. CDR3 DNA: TGTGCCAGCAGCTCCCCTCGACTAGCGGGAGGTTTAGTGCAGTTCTTC.

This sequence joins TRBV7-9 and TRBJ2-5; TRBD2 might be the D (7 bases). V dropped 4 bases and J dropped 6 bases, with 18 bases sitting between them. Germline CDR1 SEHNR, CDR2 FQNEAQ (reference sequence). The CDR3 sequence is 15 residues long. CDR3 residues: CASSSPAGAAKTQYF. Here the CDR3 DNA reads TGTGCCAGCAGCTCCCCCGCGGGGGCGGCCAAGACCCAGTACTTC.

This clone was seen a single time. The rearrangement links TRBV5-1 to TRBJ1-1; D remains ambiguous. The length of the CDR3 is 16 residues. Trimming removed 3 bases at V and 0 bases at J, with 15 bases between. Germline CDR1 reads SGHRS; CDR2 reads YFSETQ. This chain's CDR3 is CASSYNTEDLNTEAFF. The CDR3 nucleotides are TGCGCCAGCAGCTATAACACCGAAGATTTGAACACTGAAGCTTTCTTT.

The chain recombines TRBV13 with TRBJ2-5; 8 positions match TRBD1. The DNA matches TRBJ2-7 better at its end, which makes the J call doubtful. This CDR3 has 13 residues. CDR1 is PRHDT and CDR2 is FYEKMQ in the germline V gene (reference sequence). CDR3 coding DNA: TGTGCCAGCGCCGACAGGGGATCCTACGAGCAGTACTTC. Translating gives CASADRGSYEQYF.

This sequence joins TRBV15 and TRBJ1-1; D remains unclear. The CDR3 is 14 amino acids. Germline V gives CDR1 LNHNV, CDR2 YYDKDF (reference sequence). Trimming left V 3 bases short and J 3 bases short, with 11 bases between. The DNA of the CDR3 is TGTGCCACCAGCAGCCGCGGAGAATACACTGAAGCTTTCTTT. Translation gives CATSSRGEYTEAFF.

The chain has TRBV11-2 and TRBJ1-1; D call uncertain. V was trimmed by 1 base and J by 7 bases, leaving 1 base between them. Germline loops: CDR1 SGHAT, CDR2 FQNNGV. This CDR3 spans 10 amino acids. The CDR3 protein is CASSLGEAFF. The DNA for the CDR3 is TGTGCCAGCAGCTTAGGTGAAGCTTTCTTT.

The DNA of the CDR3 is TGTGCCAGCAGCTTCCTAATTGACAGGGGCGATCAGCCCCAGCATTTT. This sequence encodes CASSFLIDRGDQPQHF. The chain joins TRBV5-8 to TRBJ1-5; 8 bases match TRBD1. The CDR3 has 16 amino acids. Germline-derived CDR1 and CDR2 are SGHTS and YDEGEE. The junction had 9 bases not matched to a gene; V was cut back by 2 bases and J by 5 bases.

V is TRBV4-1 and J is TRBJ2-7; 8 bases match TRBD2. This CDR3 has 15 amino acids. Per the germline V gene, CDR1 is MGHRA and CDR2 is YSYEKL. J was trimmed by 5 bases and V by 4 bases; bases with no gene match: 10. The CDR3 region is CASSLGRAVQNEQYF. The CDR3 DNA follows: TGCGCCAGCAGCCTCGGGAGGGCCGTCCAAAACGAGCAGTACTTC.

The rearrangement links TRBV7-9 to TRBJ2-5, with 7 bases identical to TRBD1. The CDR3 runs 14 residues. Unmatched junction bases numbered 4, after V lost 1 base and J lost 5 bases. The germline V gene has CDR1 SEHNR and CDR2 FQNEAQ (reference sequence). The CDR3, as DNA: TGTGCCAGCAGCTTAGGGGACAGCTTCGAGACCCAGTACTTC. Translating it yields CASSLGDSFETQYF.

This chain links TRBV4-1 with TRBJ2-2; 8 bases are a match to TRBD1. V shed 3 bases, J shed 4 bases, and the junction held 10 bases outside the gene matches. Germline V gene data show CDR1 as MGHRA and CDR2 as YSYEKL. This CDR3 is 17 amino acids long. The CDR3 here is CASSHSGQGSGTGELFF. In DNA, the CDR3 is TGCGCCAGCAGCCACTCCGGACAGGGATCCGGCACCGGGGAGCTGTTTTTT.

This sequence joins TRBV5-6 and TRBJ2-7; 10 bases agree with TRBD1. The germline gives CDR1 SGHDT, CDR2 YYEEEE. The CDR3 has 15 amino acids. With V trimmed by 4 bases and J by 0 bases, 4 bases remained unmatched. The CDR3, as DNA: TGTGCCAGCAGCGGGACAGGGGTTGGCTCCTACGAGCAGTACTTC. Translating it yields CASSGTGVGSYEQYF. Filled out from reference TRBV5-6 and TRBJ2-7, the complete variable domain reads DAGVTQSPTHLIKTRGQQVTLRCSPKSGHDTVSWYQQALGQGPQFIFQYYEEEERQRGNFPDRFSGHQFPNYSSELNVNALLLGDSALYLCASSGTGVGSYEQYFGPGTRLTVT.

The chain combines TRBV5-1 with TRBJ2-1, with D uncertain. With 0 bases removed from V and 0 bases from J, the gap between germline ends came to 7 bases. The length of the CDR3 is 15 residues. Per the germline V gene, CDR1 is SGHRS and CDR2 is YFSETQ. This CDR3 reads CASSLGGGSYNEQFF. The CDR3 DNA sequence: TGCGCCAGCAGCTTGGGGGGTGGCTCCTACAATGAGCAGTTCTTC.

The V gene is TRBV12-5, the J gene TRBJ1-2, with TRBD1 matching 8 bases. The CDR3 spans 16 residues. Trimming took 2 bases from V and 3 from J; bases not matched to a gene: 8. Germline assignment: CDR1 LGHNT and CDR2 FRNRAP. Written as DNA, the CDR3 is TGTGCTAGTGGTTTGTCCCGCCCGACAGGGGACTATGGCTACACCTTC. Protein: CASGLSRPTGDYGYTF.

DNA for the CDR3: TGTGCTAGTGGTCCCGGGGGTTTTCGTGGCTACACCTTC. Translating it yields CASGPGGFRGYTF. The rearrangement uses TRBV12-5 and TRBJ1-2, with D perhaps TRBD1 (5 bases). Trimming left V 5 bases short and J 7 bases short, with 14 bases between. Germline assignment: CDR1 LGHNT and CDR2 FRNRAP. The CDR3 is 13 amino acids.